The clone carrying this T cell receptor beta chain is a singleton in its sample. This entry is derived from a study of identifying expanded T cells in peripheral blood. The CDR3 is 15 amino acids. Germline assignment: CDR1 SGDLS and CDR2 YYNGEE. Trimming cost V 1 base and J 4 bases, with 13 bases left between them. Healthy donors had no documented immune events, such as infections, while sampled. Sequenced by immunoSEQ multiplex PCR; TCRdb stores in-frame clones only, minus some. This table has about 85,000 clones, roughly 90% appearing once. Material for sequencing was blood. The chain joins TRBV9 to TRBJ2-3; D perhaps matches TRBD2 (7 bases). This clonotype was sampled from a person aged 18 to 75 in good health. The CDR3 sequence: CASSVKGGPPDTQYF. CDR3 nucleotides: TGTGCCAGCAGCGTAAAGGGGGGGCCCCCAGATACGCAGTATTTT. The full variable domain, completed using reference TRBV9 and TRBJ2-3, is DSGVTQTPKHLITATGQRVTLRCSPRSGDLSVYWYQQSLDQGLQFLIQYYNGEERAKGNILERFSAQQFPDLHSELNLSSLELGDSALYFCASSVKGGPPDTQYFGPGTRLTVL.